This is a list of T cell receptor beta chains from one sample in a study of T cells after posttransplantation cyclophosphamide. Sequenced by immunoSEQ multiplex PCR; TCRdb stores in-frame clones only, minus some. Of tens of thousands of clones listed, 85% to 90% are singletons. The specimen sequenced was PBMCs. The receptors originated from a man aged 30-40 years with a blood cancer, CMV-positive, and with a related stem cell donor. Each CDR3 is given with its conserved first and last residue. The order of the fields is clone size, V gene, J gene, CDR3 length, D gene, CDR3 DNA, CDR3 protein. D genes are given only for firm matches. Expanded clones are given a class, and other clones once, few, many or no size at all.

>few|TRBV5-1|TRBJ1-1|15|.
TGCGCCAGCAGCTTGGAGTCAGTGGGCAACACTGAAGCTTTCTTT
CASSLESVGNTEAFF
>few|TRBV6-1|TRBJ1-2|12|.
TGTGCCAGCGTTAACAGTAACTATGGCTACACCTTC
CASVNSNYGYTF
>.|TRBV5-5|TRBJ2-3|18|TRBD2
TGTGCCAGCAGCTTGGCGGACTTAGCGGGAGGAGGCACAGATACGCAGTATTTT
CASSLADLAGGGTDTQYF
>.|TRBV19|TRBJ2-1|14|.
TGTGCCAGTACGAGCGATAGCTCCTACAATGAGCAGTTCTTC
CASTSDSSYNEQFF
>few|TRBV2|TRBJ1-1|14|.
TGTGCCAGCAGTGAACTTCCGGCGGGCCTTCGGGCTTTCTTT
CASSELPAGLRAFF
>.|TRBV5-6|TRBJ2-7|15|.
TGTGCCAGCACCACTAACAGGGTTCGGCTCTACGAGCAGTACTTC
CASTTNRVRLYEQYF
>.|TRBV7-6|TRBJ1-5|15|.
TGTGCCAGCAGCTCGGACAGAAGACTCAATCAGCCCCAGCATTTT
CASSSDRRLNQPQHF
>few|TRBV13|TRBJ1-1|15|TRBD1
TGTGCCAGCAGCTTCAACAGGGGGCTGGTCACTGAAGCTTTCTTT
CASSFNRGLVTEAFF
>.|TRBV10-1|TRBJ2-3|19|TRBD2
TGCGCCAGCAGTGAGGCACTAGCGGGCACTACTCAGGGCACAGATACGCAGTATTTT
CASSEALAGTTQGTDTQYF
>.|TRBV7-2|TRBJ1-1|13|.
TGTGCCAGCGGCAACAGGGTGAACACTGAAGCTTTCTTT
CASGNRVNTEAFF
>.|TRBV30|TRBJ1-5|14|.
TGTGCCTGGAGTGATCAGAGGAGCAATCAGCCCCAGCATTTT
CAWSDQRSNQPQHF
>.|TRBV6-5|TRBJ1-3|16|.
TGTGCCAGCAGTTACTCGACAGGTCTCTCTGGAAACACCATATATTTT
CASSYSTGLSGNTIYF
>.|TRBV30|TRBJ1-2|13|.
TGTGCCTGGAGTGTCCCACAGGTCTATGGCTACACCTTC
CAWSVPQVYGYTF
>once|TRBV9|TRBJ1-5|13|TRBD1
TGTGCCAGCAGCTTGACAGGGGAACAGCCCCAGCATTTT
CASSLTGEQPQHF
>.|TRBV9|TRBJ2-2|18|TRBD2
TGTGCCAGCAGCATCCGGGTCCTTAGCGGGTCAGACACCGGGGAGCTGTTTTTT
CASSIRVLSGSDTGELFF
>.|TRBV5-1|TRBJ2-3|14|.
TGCGCCAGCAAGGGGGACATGGGCACAGATACGCAGTATTTT
CASKGDMGTDTQYF
>.|TRBV10-2|TRBJ2-7|17|TRBD2
TGCGCCAGCAGCGGGACTAGCGGGAGTGGGAACTCCTACGAGCAGTACTTC
CASSGTSGSGNSYEQYF
>.|TRBV4-1|TRBJ2-2|18|TRBD2
TGCGCCAGCAGTCCCAGACCACTAGCGGGAGTGGGGACCGGGGAGCTGTTTTTT
CASSPRPLAGVGTGELFF
>.|TRBV27|TRBJ2-1|16|TRBD2
TGTGCCAGCAGAGGACTAGCGGGAGGGCCGGGAGATGAGCAGTTCTTC
CASRGLAGGPGDEQFF
>.|TRBV18|TRBJ2-5|13|.
TGTGCCAGCTCACCAATAGGGGCAGAGACCCAGTACTTC
CASSPIGAETQYF
>.|TRBV5-1|TRBJ1-5|15|.
TGCGCCAGCAGCTTGGACGGGTATAGCAATCAGCCCCAGCATTTT
CASSLDGYSNQPQHF
>.|TRBV6-1|TRBJ2-4|18|TRBD2
TGTGCCAGCAGTGACTTGACTAGCGGGAGCCGGGGGGAAAACATTCAGTACTTC
CASSDLTSGSRGENIQYF
>.|TRBV18|TRBJ2-2|18|TRBD2
TGTGCCAGCTCACCTCAAACTAGCGCGATGAGGGACACCGGGGAGCTGTTTTTT
CASSPQTSAMRDTGELFF
>.|TRBV11-1|TRBJ2-7|15|TRBD1
TGTGCCAGCAGCTTGGGGACAGGAGGTCGGTACGAGCAGTACTTC
CASSLGTGGRYEQYF
>once|TRBV19|TRBJ1-1|13|.
TGTGCCAGTCACAATAACATGAACACTGAAGCTTTCTTT
CASHNNMNTEAFF
>.|TRBV2|TRBJ2-7|14|TRBD2
TGTGCCAGCAGTAGGACTAGCGGCTCCTACGAGCAGTACTTC
CASSRTSGSYEQYF
>.|TRBV7-2|TRBJ1-2|14|.
TGTGCCAGCAGCGGCATCGGACGGGGCTATGGCTACACCTTC
CASSGIGRGYGYTF
>.|TRBV27|TRBJ1-1|15|TRBD1
TGTGCCAGCAGTTTAGGGGACAGGCCCAACACTGAAGCTTTCTTT
CASSLGDRPNTEAFF
>few|TRBV6-5|TRBJ2-3|14|TRBD1
TGTGCCAGCAGTCGAACAGGGGCCACAGATACGCAGTATTTT
CASSRTGATDTQYF
>.|TRBV5-4|TRBJ2-1|17|.
TGTGCCAGCAGCTCCGACACAGGGAAGGGGACCTACAATGAGCAGTTCTTC
CASSSDTGKGTYNEQFF
>.|TRBV27|TRBJ1-2|19|.
TGTGCCAGCAGTCCAAAGACCCCACTCCCTCTTGGGCGGGAGTATGGCTACACCTTC
CASSPKTPLPLGREYGYTF
>.|TRBV11-2|TRBJ1-2|15|TRBD1
TGTGCCAGCAGCCCATGGCCAGGGGGCGGGTATGGCTACACCTTC
CASSPWPGGGYGYTF
>once|TRBV11-1|TRBJ2-7|13|.
TGTGCCAGCAGCTTAGCGCAGAACTACGAGCAGTACTTC
CASSLAQNYEQYF
>.|TRBV6-5|TRBJ2-7|16|TRBD1
TGTGCCAGCAGTTACTCGGCGGGACAGGGGAACTACGAGCAGTACTTC
CASSYSAGQGNYEQYF
>once|TRBV11-3|TRBJ1-1|15|TRBD1
TGTGCCAGCAGCTTAACCGGGACAGAGAACACTGAAGCTTTCTTT
CASSLTGTENTEAFF
>.|TRBV18|TRBJ1-5|16|TRBD1
TGTGCCAGCTCACCACAGGGGGCCGGGTACAATCAGCCCCAGCATTTT
CASSPQGAGYNQPQHF
>.|TRBV4-3|TRBJ1-4|15|TRBD1
TGCGCCAGCAGCCAAGAAGGGGGCCGGGGGGAAAAACTGTTTTTT
CASSQEGGRGEKLFF
>.|TRBV10-3|TRBJ1-4|14|TRBD1
TGTGCCATCAGGGGACAGGGCTTTAATGAAAAACTGTTTTTT
CAIRGQGFNEKLFF
>few|TRBV6-1|TRBJ1-1|14|.
TGTGCCAGCAGCGCGGACTTTTCCAACACTGAAGCTTTCTTT
CASSADFSNTEAFF
>once|TRBV5-1|TRBJ1-1|17|TRBD1
TGCGCCAGCAGCCCGGGACAGGGAGGGCAAGTTGACACTGAAGCTTTCTTT
CASSPGQGGQVDTEAFF
>.|TRBV7-2|TRBJ2-5|13|TRBD2
TGTGCCAGCAGCTCGACTAGCGGTGGGACCCAGTACTTC
CASSSTSGGTQYF
>once|TRBV9|TRBJ1-1|14|.
TGTGCCAGCAGCGACCAGGTATCGAACACTGAAGCTTTCTTT
CASSDQVSNTEAFF
>once|TRBV7-2|TRBJ2-1|12|.
TGTGCCAGCAGCTTAGGCACCCCGGGGCAGTTCTTC
CASSLGTPGQFF
>.|TRBV28|TRBJ1-5|17|TRBD1
TGTGCCAGCAGTCCCAGCCTAGGGACAGGGAGAAATCAGCCCCAGCATTTT
CASSPSLGTGRNQPQHF
>.|TRBV29-1|TRBJ1-2|12|.
TGCAGCGTTGAAGAGGGGGGGTCTGGCTACACCTTC
CSVEEGGSGYTF
>.|TRBV7-2|TRBJ2-2|16|TRBD2
TGTGCCAGCAGCTTCTTCGGGAGGGCCGACACCGGGGAGCTGTTTTTT
CASSFFGRADTGELFF
>.|TRBV2|TRBJ1-5|16|TRBD1
TGTGCCAGCAGTGAGGGACAGGTTATGGGTAATCAGCCCCAGCATTTT
CASSEGQVMGNQPQHF
>.|TRBV28|TRBJ2-7|12|.
TGTGCCAGCAGTTGGGGGCCTTACGAGCAGTACTTC
CASSWGPYEQYF
>.|TRBV4-3|TRBJ1-4|15|.
TGCGCCAGCAGCAAGATTGGTACGGGAAACGAAAAACTGTTTTTT
CASSKIGTGNEKLFF
>.|TRBV6-6|TRBJ2-3|14|.
TGTGCCGGCCGCGGGGGCATCGGAACAGATACGCAGTATTTT
CAGRGGIGTDTQYF
>.|TRBV28|TRBJ2-7|16|TRBD2
TGTGCCAGCAGTTCCGGACTAGCGGGAGGGATCCACGAGCAGTACTTC
CASSSGLAGGIHEQYF
>.|TRBV11-2|TRBJ2-3|16|TRBD2
TGTGCCAGCAGCTTAAGGACTAGATTAAGCACAGATACGCAGTATTTT
CASSLRTRLSTDTQYF
>.|TRBV18|TRBJ1-5|15|TRBD1
TGTGCCAGCTCACCGATAGGGGGCCTCAATCAGCCCCAGCATTTT
CASSPIGGLNQPQHF